This passage covers 8 T cell receptor beta chains from one sample sequenced in a study of long-term antiretroviral therapy in people with HIV. The authors ran the immunoSEQ assay, v3.0, at survey level. Profiled with immunoSEQ multiplex PCR; TCRdb holds only in-frame clones, not every one. The sample yields 20,000 to 30,000 clones, about 85% seen once. Sequenced here: unsorted PBMCs, sampled 2.3 years after starting antiretroviral therapy. The receptors come from a man aged 40-49 years with HIV.

The rearrangement joins TRBV2 to TRBJ1-3; D not certain. The V and J ends lost 4 bases and 0 bases respectively, with 7 bases between them. Germline V gives CDR1 SNHLY, CDR2 FYNNEI. The CDR3 has 14 amino acids. The CDR3 bases are TGTGCCAGCAGTGCGGGCAGCTCTGGAAACACCATATATTTT. Amino acids: CASSAGSSGNTIYF.

In DNA form, the CDR3 reads TGTGCCAGTAGTATCAACGGGGGACCCTCTGGAAACACCATATATTTT. This gives the protein CASSINGGPSGNTIYF. The chain links TRBV19 to TRBJ1-3, with D perhaps TRBD1 (5 bases). The V gene's germline CDR1 is LNHDA and CDR2 SQIVND (reference sequence). The germline V and J ends were trimmed by 3 bases and 0 bases, with 12 bases remaining between them. The CDR3 extends over 16 amino acids.

The gene calls are TRBV4-1 and TRBJ1-5, with D uncertain. V lost 1 base, J lost 1 base, and 8 bases lay in between. The CDR3 is 15 residues long. Germline CDR1 reads MGHRA; CDR2 reads YSYEKL. The CDR3 bases are TGCGCCAGCAGCCAAGCGATCACGAGCAATCAGCCCCAGCATTTT. As protein: CASSQAITSNQPQHF.

The rearrangement joins TRBV11-2 to TRBJ2-7, with D possibly matching TRBD2 (6 bases). V was cut by 5 bases and J by 6 bases, with 20 bases left in between. This CDR3 has 15 amino acids. The V gene's germline CDR1 is SGHAT and CDR2 FQNNGV. The CDR3 nucleotides read TGTGCCAGCAGCGAGGAGGGGCTACGTACGGGCGAGCAGTACTTC. The encoded protein is CASSEEGLRTGEQYF. Using reference TRBV11-2 and TRBJ2-7 for the parts outside the CDR3, the full variable domain is EAGVAQSPRYKIIEKRQSVAFWCNPISGHATLYWYQQILGQGPKLLIQFQNNGVVDDSQLPKDRFSAERLKGVDSTLKIQPAKLEDSAVYLCASSEEGLRTGEQYFGPGTRLTVT.

The genes are TRBV2 and TRBJ2-7; 9 bases are shared with TRBD1. The germline CDR1 and CDR2 sequences are SNHLY and FYNNEI. This CDR3 is built from 14 residues. V dropped 10 bases and J dropped 8; count of bases not matched to a gene: 15. The CDR3 sequence is CATTGGTGTPKQYF. CDR3 coding DNA: TGTGCCACCACAGGGGGGACAGGGACCCCTAAGCAGTACTTC.

The gene calls are TRBV30 and TRBJ1-2, with D maybe TRBD1 (6 bases). CDR3 length: 13 amino acids. The V end was cut by 7 bases, the J end by 4 bases, with 16 bases between. Germline V CDR1 and CDR2: GTSNPN, SVGIG (reference sequence). CDR3 nucleotide sequence: TGTGCCTACCTAGACAGGTCCTTCTATGGCTACACCTTC. Translated: CAYLDRSFYGYTF.

The chain couples TRBV4-2 to TRBJ2-7; D not certain. Germline-derived CDR1 and CDR2 are LGHNA and YNFKEQ. The ends were cut back, 4 bases at V and 2 bases at J, with 12 bases in the middle. The CDR3 has 14 residues. This CDR3 is CASSPFGSTYEQYF. The CDR3 nucleotides are TGTGCCAGCAGCCCCTTTGGCAGTACCTACGAGCAGTACTTC.

This chain uses TRBV11-2 with TRBJ2-7; the match to TRBD2 covers 7 bases. J gave up 4 bases and V 5 bases, and 2 bases lay outside the gene matches. The CDR3 loop spans 12 amino acids. The germline gives CDR1 SGHAT, CDR2 FQNNGV. Here the CDR3 DNA reads TGTGCCAGCAGCCCCGGGGGGTACGAGCAGTACTTC. It translates to CASSPGGYEQYF.